This T cell receptor (beta chain) was retrieved from a study of radiotherapy plus CTLA-4 blockade in lung cancer. Whole-study findings and limits: An expansion of tumor-derived TCR clones occurred in blood after radiotherapy plus ipilimumab. Response, reportedly, was best predicted by interferon-beta along with early blood T cell clone dynamics.

Assay: immunoSEQ multiplex PCR; the TCRdb copy retains only in-frame clones and omits some. The sample carries 55,000 to 65,000 clones, roughly three quarters recorded once. A word on this clone: Its antigen is currently unknown.

Germline V gives CDR1 PRHDT, CDR2 FYEKMQ (reference sequence). V was trimmed by 5 bases and J by 4 bases, leaving 13 bases between them. The CDR3 runs 14 residues. This TCR was sampled from a human donor with non-small cell lung cancer who had a complete response to radiotherapy plus ipilimumab. This rearrangement joins TRBV13 to TRBJ2-3, with D possibly being TRBD1 (5 bases). Specimen: peripheral blood, collected from a patient treated with radiotherapy plus ipilimumab. CDR3 region: CASSPRVGADTQYF. For the CDR3, the DNA is TGTGCCAGCAGCCCCCGGGTAGGGGCAGATACGCAGTATTTT. The full variable domain, rest sourced from reference TRBV13 and TRBJ2-3, is AAGVIQSPRHLIKEKRETATLKCYPIPRHDTVYWYQQGPGQDPQFLISFYEKMQSDKGSIPDRFSAQQFSDYHSELNMSSLELGDSALYFCASSPRVGADTQYFGPGTRLTVL.